The 10 T cell receptor beta chains presented below share a single source sample, sequenced in a study of T cells after yellow fever vaccination. Via MiXCR, TCRdb re-called the 5' RACE reads, giving one row per CDR3 protein. The sample shows around 200,000 distinct CDR3 sequences, about 11% of them seen only once. The starting material was CD8+ T cells sorted from PBMCs, obtained 15 days after the yellow fever booster vaccination. The receptors derive from a young man who received the YFV17D yellow fever vaccine.

The chain is built from TRBV28 and TRBJ2-7, with D perhaps TRBD2 (6 bases). There are 13 residues in the CDR3. The ends were cut back, 4 bases at V and 7 bases at J, with 14 bases in the middle. Germline lookup yields CDR1 MDHEN and CDR2 SYDVKM. Here the CDR3 reads CASSSGLTGEQYV. For the CDR3, the DNA is TGTGCCAGCAGTTCGGGACTTACGGGAGAGCAGTACGTC.

In this sample, this clonotype turned up a few times. The genes are TRBV4-3 and TRBJ2-5; 11 positions agree with TRBD2. V shed 5 bases, J shed 5 bases, and the junction held 10 bases outside the gene matches. CDR3 length: 16 residues. Germline V gene lookup returns CDR1 LGHNA and CDR2 YSLEER. The CDR3: CASSTLAGGPTETQYF. For the CDR3, the DNA is TGCGCCAGCAGCACCTTAGCGGGGGGGCCGACGGAGACCCAGTACTTC.

The chain has TRBV4-1 and TRBJ2-1; perhaps TRBD1 as D (6 bases). The CDR3 sequence is 15 residues long. In germline, CDR1 is MGHRA, CDR2 YSYEKL. The V gene lost 3 bases and the J gene lost 7 bases, with 16 bases spanning the gap. The chain's CDR3 is CASSQSRGLRNEQFF. The CDR3 DNA reads as TGCGCCAGCAGCCAGAGCAGGGGCTTGAGAAATGAGCAGTTCTTC.

This chain uses TRBV27 with TRBJ2-1; no clear D. Germline CDR1 reads MNHEY; CDR2 reads SMNVEV (reference sequence). The CDR3 spans 15 residues. V dropped 1 base and J dropped 3 bases, with 10 bases sitting between them. The CDR3 DNA sequence: TGTGCCAGCAGTTTATACGTTGGCAGCTACAATGAGCAGTTCTTC. Amino acid sequence: CASSLYVGSYNEQFF.

The chain is built from TRBV7-6 and TRBJ2-2, with D perhaps TRBD2 (6 bases). CDR1 is SGHVS and CDR2 is FNYEAQ in the germline V gene. CDR3 length equals 16 residues. V was cut by 5 bases and J by 0 bases, with 13 bases left in between. CDR3 protein: CASSPVAAANTGELFF. The CDR3 DNA reads TGTGCCAGCAGCCCCGTAGCGGCTGCGAACACCGGGGAGCTGTTTTTT.

This clonotype was recorded a few times. This sequence joins TRBV7-2 and TRBJ1-5; 7 bases are a match to TRBD1. This CDR3 has 15 amino acids. Losses at the gene ends were 4 bases for V and 5 bases for J; bases not matched to a gene: 8. The V gene's germline CDR1 is SGHTA and CDR2 FQGNSA. This CDR3 reads CASSSEGRGHQPQHF. The CDR3 nucleotides are TGTGCCAGCAGCTCCGAGGGGAGGGGGCATCAGCCCCAGCATTTT. The variable domain in full, with the rest retrieved from reference TRBV7-2 and TRBJ1-5, is GAGVSQSPSNKVTEKGKDVELRCDPISGHTALYWYRQSLGQGLEFLIYFQGNSAPDKSGLPSDRFSAERTGGSVSTLTIQRTQQEDSAVYLCASSSEGRGHQPQHFGDGTRLSIL.

This clonotype was seen more than once but under ten times. The gene calls are TRBV4-1 and TRBJ2-2, with 10 bases identical to TRBD2. Germline CDR1 MGHRA, CDR2 YSYEKL. V shed 4 bases and J 1 base; nucleotides not matched to a gene: 9. This CDR3 is 18 amino acids long. The CDR3 loop is CASSPAPSGGRNTGELFF. Here the CDR3 DNA reads TGCGCCAGCAGCCCGGCCCCTAGCGGGGGAAGGAACACCGGGGAGCTGTTTTTT.

The gene calls are TRBV5-8 and TRBJ2-7, with D perhaps matching TRBD1 or TRBD2 (5 bases each). The CDR3 loop spans 14 amino acids. The ends were cut back, 4 bases at V and 5 bases at J, with 16 bases in the middle. The germline gives CDR1 SGHTS, CDR2 YDEGEE. In nucleotides, the CDR3 is TGTGCCAGCAGCCCGTTTGGGACGCACAACGAGCAGTACTTC. Translation gives CASSPFGTHNEQYF. The entire variable domain, with the rest obtained from reference TRBV5-8 and TRBJ2-7, is as follows: EAGVTQSPTHLIKTRGQQATLRCSPISGHTSVYWYQQALGLGLQFLLWYDEGEERNRGNFPPRFSGRQFPNYSSELNVNALELEDSALYLCASSPFGTHNEQYFGPGTRLTVT.

V usage is TRBV4-3 and J usage is TRBJ2-2; TRBD1 matches 9 bases. Germline V gene sequence: CDR1 LGHNA, CDR2 YSLEER. With V trimmed by 7 bases and J by 1 base, 10 bases remained unmatched. The CDR3 runs to 17 residues. The CDR3 DNA reads as TGCGCCAGCACGGGGAGTTCGGACAGGGGGAACACCGGGGAGCTGTTTTTT. Its translation is CASTGSSDRGNTGELFF.

This chain links TRBV5-1 with TRBJ2-7; TRBD1 is a possible D gene (5 bases). In germline, CDR1 is SGHRS, CDR2 YFSETQ. The V gene lost 5 bases and the J gene lost 0 bases, with 15 bases spanning the gap. This CDR3 is built from 15 residues. The CDR3 DNA is TGCGCCAGCAGGTCGGACAAGAAGAGCTCCTACGAGCAGTACTTC. This gives the protein CASRSDKKSSYEQYF.